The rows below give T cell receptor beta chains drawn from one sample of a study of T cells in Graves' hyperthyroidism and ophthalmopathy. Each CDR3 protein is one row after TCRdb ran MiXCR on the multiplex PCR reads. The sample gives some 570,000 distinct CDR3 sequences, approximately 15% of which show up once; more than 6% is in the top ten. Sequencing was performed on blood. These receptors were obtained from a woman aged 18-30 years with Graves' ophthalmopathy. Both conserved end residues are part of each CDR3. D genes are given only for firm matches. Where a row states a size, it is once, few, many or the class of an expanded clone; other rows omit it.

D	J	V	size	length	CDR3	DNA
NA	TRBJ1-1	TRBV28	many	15	CASSLMRGLNTEAFF	TGTGCCAGCAGTTTAATGCGGGGGTTGAACACTGAAGCTTTCTTT
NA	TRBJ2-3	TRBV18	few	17	CASSPPVGATGADTQYF	TGTGCCAGCTCACCACCGGTTGGGGCCACAGGCGCAGATACGCAGTATTTT
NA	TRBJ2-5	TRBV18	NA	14	CASSPRAEQETQYF	TGTGCCAGCTCACCGCGGGCGGAACAAGAGACCCAGTACTTC
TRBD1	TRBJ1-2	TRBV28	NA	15	CASRATGGYSYGYTF	TGTGCCAGCAGGGCAACAGGGGGTTACTCCTATGGCTACACCTTC
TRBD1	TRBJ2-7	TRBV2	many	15	CASKLGGTGVYEQYF	TGTGCCAGCAAACTCGGCGGGACAGGGGTCTACGAGCAGTACTTC
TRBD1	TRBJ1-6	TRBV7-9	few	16	CASSYSKGASNSPLHF	TGTGCCAGCAGCTATAGCAAGGGGGCGAGCAATTCACCCCTCCACTTT
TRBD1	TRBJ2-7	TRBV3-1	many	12	CASSRQGTEQYF	TGTGCCAGCAGCCGACAGGGAACCGAGCAGTACTTC
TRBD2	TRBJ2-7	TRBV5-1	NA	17	CASSLAQLAGGGGEQYF	TGCGCCAGCAGCTTGGCCCAGCTGGCGGGAGGAGGGGGTGAGCAGTACTTC
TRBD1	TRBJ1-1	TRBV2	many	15	CASSPTGVFNTEAFF	TGTGCCAGCAGTCCCACAGGGGTCTTTAACACTGAAGCTTTCTTT
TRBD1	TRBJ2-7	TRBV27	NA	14	CASSRRQGLGEQYF	TGTGCCAGCAGTCGGCGACAGGGTTTGGGTGAGCAGTACTTC
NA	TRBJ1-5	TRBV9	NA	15	CASSVGYRNPQPQHF	TGTGCCAGCAGCGTAGGGTACAGGAACCCCCAGCCCCAGCATTTT
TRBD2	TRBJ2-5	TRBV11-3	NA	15	CASSLNLAAQETQYF	TGTGCCAGCAGCTTGAACCTAGCGGCACAAGAGACCCAGTACTTC
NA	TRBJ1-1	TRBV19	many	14	CASAPGLPNTEAFF	TGTGCCAGCGCACCGGGGCTGCCCAACACTGAAGCTTTCTTT
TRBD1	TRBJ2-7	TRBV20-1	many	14	CSAPGTATSYEQYF	TGCAGTGCTCCCGGGACAGCGACCTCCTACGAGCAGTACTTC
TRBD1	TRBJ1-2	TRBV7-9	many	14	CASSQPDRVDGYTF	TGTGCCAGCAGCCAACCTGACAGGGTGGATGGCTACACCTTC
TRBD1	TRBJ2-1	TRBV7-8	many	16	CASSLGGTGDYNEQFF	TGTGCCAGCAGCTTAGGAGGGACAGGGGATTACAATGAGCAGTTCTTC
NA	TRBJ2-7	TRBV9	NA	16	CASSVSVSGSSYEQYF	TGTGCCAGCAGCGTATCCGTTAGCGGAAGCTCCTACGAGCAGTACTTC
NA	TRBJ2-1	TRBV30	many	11	CAWRVGYEQFF	TGTGCCTGGAGGGTAGGATATGAGCAGTTCTTC
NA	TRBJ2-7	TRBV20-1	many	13	CSAPGGDGYEQYF	TGCAGTGCCCCTGGAGGGGACGGATACGAGCAGTACTTC
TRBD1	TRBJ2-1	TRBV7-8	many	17	CASSLAGLRGRYNEQFF	TGTGCCAGCAGCTTAGCCGGACTCAGGGGGCGGTACAATGAGCAGTTCTTC
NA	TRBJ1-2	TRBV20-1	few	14	CSARDSSGRYGYTF	TGCAGTGCTAGAGATTCTTCAGGGCGCTATGGCTACACCTTC
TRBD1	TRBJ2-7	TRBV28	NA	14	CASSSAPDRGEQYF	TGTGCCAGCAGTTCAGCCCCCGACAGGGGAGAGCAGTACTTC
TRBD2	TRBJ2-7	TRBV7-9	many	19	CASSLEGLVAGGPGNEQYF	TGTGCCAGCAGCTTGGAAGGGTTGGTAGCGGGAGGGCCTGGGAACGAGCAGTACTTC